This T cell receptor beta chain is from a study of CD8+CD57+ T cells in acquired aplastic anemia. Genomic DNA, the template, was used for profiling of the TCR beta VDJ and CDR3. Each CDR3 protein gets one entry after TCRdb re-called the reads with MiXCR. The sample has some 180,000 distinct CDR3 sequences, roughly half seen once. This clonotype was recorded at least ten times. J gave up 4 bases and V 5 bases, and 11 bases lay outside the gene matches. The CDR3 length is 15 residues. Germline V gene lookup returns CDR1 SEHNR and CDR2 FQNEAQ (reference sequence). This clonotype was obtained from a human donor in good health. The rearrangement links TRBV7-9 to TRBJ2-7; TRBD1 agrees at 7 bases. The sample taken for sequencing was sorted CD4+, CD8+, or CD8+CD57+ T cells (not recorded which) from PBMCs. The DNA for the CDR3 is TGTGCCAGCAGCCACCGACAGGGTTCGAGGTACGAGCAGTACTTC. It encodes CASSHRQGSRYEQYF.